Shown below are 23 T cell receptor beta chains from a single sample sequenced in a study of immune evolution from preneoplasia to lung adenocarcinoma. Clones were sequenced by immunoSEQ multiplex PCR, and TCRdb holds only the in-frame ones, with some missing. The table lists about 8,600 clones, roughly 76% of them singletons. Sequencing used FFPE minimally invasive lung adenocarcinoma tissue. These TCRs come from a donor aged 70 or over with lung adenocarcinoma.

In DNA form, the CDR3 reads TGTGCCTGGAGGTCTCGGATTGGGACTAGCGGGAGGATGGTTGATGAGCAGTTCTTC. It translates to CAWRSRIGTSGRMVDEQFF. The gene calls are TRBV30 and TRBJ2-1, with 15 bases identical to TRBD2. Germline V gives CDR1 GTSNPN, CDR2 SVGIG (reference sequence). This CDR3 comprises 19 residues. The trim removed 3 bases at V and 8 bases at J, leaving 17 bases unmatched.

The rearrangement uses TRBV19 and TRBJ1-2; D might be TRBD1 (5 bases). The CDR3 totals 14 residues. The V end lost 2 bases, the J end lost 8 bases, and 15 bases lay between the germline ends. The V gene's germline CDR1 is LNHDA and CDR2 SQIVND (reference sequence). The CDR3 DNA is TGTGCCAGTAGTATAAGCGGGACCATGAACGGCTACACCTTC. Protein: CASSISGTMNGYTF.

This chain connects TRBV10-2 to TRBJ2-7; 8 nucleotides line up with TRBD1. The CDR3 is 13 amino acids. With V trimmed by 10 bases and J by 6 bases, 11 bases remained unmatched. CDR1 and CDR2 (germline): WSHSY, SAAADI. The CDR3 DNA sequence: TGCGCCACCGTGGACAGGGTGGGCGGCGAGCAGTACTTC. This sequence encodes CATVDRVGGEQYF.

This chain connects TRBV11-2 to TRBJ2-5; 7 nucleotides align to TRBD1. The trim removed 5 bases at V and 5 bases at J, leaving 11 bases unmatched. CDR3 size: 15 residues. Germline CDR1 SGHAT, CDR2 FQNNGV. CDR3 sequence reads: CASSLETGSGETQYF. CDR3 DNA sequence: TGTGCCAGCAGCCTCGAGACAGGGTCGGGGGAGACCCAGTACTTC. Together with reference TRBV11-2 and TRBJ2-5, the CDR3 gives the full variable domain: EAGVAQSPRYKIIEKRQSVAFWCNPISGHATLYWYQQILGQGPKLLIQFQNNGVVDDSQLPKDRFSAERLKGVDSTLKIQPAKLEDSAVYLCASSLETGSGETQYFGPGTRLLVL.

The gene calls are TRBV7-5 and TRBJ2-7; the D call in the table, TRBD2, was not verified against the DNA. TRBV7-5 is a listed pseudogene. There are 14 residues in the CDR3. CDR3 nucleotide sequence: TGTGCCAGAAGCCACGGGCGGGGGAGCCACGAGCAGTACTTC. This sequence encodes CARSHGRGSHEQYF.

A few counts support this clone. The rearrangement uses TRBV4-1 and TRBJ1-4; tentatively, D is TRBD1 (5 bases). The V and J ends lost 5 bases and 2 bases respectively, with 12 bases between them. The CDR3 runs 15 residues. CDR1 is MGHRA and CDR2 is YSYEKL in the germline V gene. The CDR3 spells CASSVRGATNEKLFF. The CDR3 region has the DNA TGCGCCAGCAGCGTGAGGGGCGCTACTAATGAAAAACTGTTTTTT.

The chain joins TRBV15 to TRBJ2-6, with D possibly TRBD1 on 5 matching bases. From germline, CDR1 is LNHNV and CDR2 YYDKDF (reference sequence). The CDR3 runs to 18 residues. The germline V and J ends were trimmed by 1 base and 0 bases, with 13 bases remaining between them. The CDR3 DNA reads TGTGCCACCAGCAGAGCGTGGGGCGCCGGCTCTGGGGCCAACGTCCTGACTTTC. Protein product: CATSRAWGAGSGANVLTF.

The rearrangement links TRBV5-1 to TRBJ2-7, with D tentatively TRBD1 (6 bases). The CDR3 is 15 amino acids. Trimming left V 0 bases short and J 2 bases short, with 12 bases between. Germline values: CDR1 SGHRS, CDR2 YFSETQ. CDR3 region: CASSLEGQRPYEQYF. The CDR3 bases are TGCGCCAGCAGCTTGGAAGGACAGAGACCCTACGAGCAGTACTTC.

The chain employs TRBV7-2 and TRBJ2-1; D gene ambiguous. This CDR3 region has 13 residues. The germline CDR1 and CDR2 sequences are SGHTA and FQGNSA. Trimming cost V 5 bases and J 10 bases, with 15 bases left between them. CDR3 nucleotide sequence: TGTGCCAGCAGCGGCCCCCTATTGAACGAGCAGTTCTTC. Amino acid sequence: CASSGPLLNEQFF.

V is TRBV29-1 and J is TRBJ2-7; D not resolved. CDR1 and CDR2 from the germline V gene are SQVTM and ANQGSEA. This CDR3 is built from 12 residues. The V gene lost 2 bases and the J gene lost 7 bases, with 12 bases spanning the gap. CDR3 protein: CSVETMGLEQYF. CDR3 in DNA: TGCAGCGTTGAAACGATGGGTCTTGAGCAGTACTTC.

The V call is TRBV7-9, the J call TRBJ1-3; a weak D match, TRBD1 (6 bases). The CDR3 contains 13 residues. The ends were cut back, 7 bases at V and 8 bases at J, with 15 bases in the middle. CDR1 is SEHNR, CDR2 FQNEAQ, per germline (reference sequence). This CDR3 is CASNMAGAYTIYF. The DNA of the CDR3 is TGTGCCAGCAACATGGCAGGGGCATACACCATATATTTT.

This sequence joins TRBV18 and TRBJ2-7; possible D gene TRBD2, 5 bases. Germline CDR1 KGHSH, CDR2 LQKENI. The CDR3 loop spans 15 amino acids. Trimming left V 2 bases short and J 0 bases short, with 11 bases between. The CDR3 DNA follows: TGTGCCAGCTCACCAAAGAGCGGACCCTCCTACGAGCAGTACTTC. Its protein is CASSPKSGPSYEQYF.

V and J are TRBV4-1 and TRBJ2-6; D unclear. Germline CDR1 is MGHRA and CDR2 is YSYEKL. V was cut by 3 bases and J by 0 bases, with 6 bases left in between. This CDR3 has 15 residues. Written as DNA, the CDR3 is TGCGCCAGCAGCCAGGGTCACTCTGGGGCCAACGTCCTGACTTTC. It is translated as CASSQGHSGANVLTF.

V gene TRBV15 combines with J gene TRBJ2-1; 14 nucleotides agree with TRBD2. The length of the CDR3 is 19 residues. The V and J ends lost 3 bases and 0 bases, in that order; junction bases with no gene match: 7. Germline CDR1 LNHNV, CDR2 YYDKDF (reference sequence). CDR3 sequence: CATSSLLGTSGGSYNEQFF. CDR3 coding DNA: TGTGCCACCAGCAGTCTCCTTGGGACTAGCGGGGGCTCCTACAATGAGCAGTTCTTC.

With respect to this clone: A junction boundary mismatches the germline segment, possibly from a read error. This sample includes further DNA sequences coding for the same CDR3. This sequence joins TRBV19 and TRBJ1-1; D gene uncertain. The CDR3 covers 13 residues. CDR1 is LNHDA and CDR2 is SQIVND in the germline V gene (reference sequence). CDR3 sequence (DNA): TGTGCCAGTAGTATAAACAGTAACACCGAAGCTTTCTTT. Translated, it gives CASSINSNTEAFF.

The chain combines TRBV2 with TRBJ1-1, with TRBD1 as a possible D gene (5 bases). This CDR3 is 13 amino acids long. V was shortened by 4 bases and J by 8 bases, with 14 bases between the two germline ends. In germline, CDR1 is SNHLY, CDR2 FYNNEI. This CDR3 reads CASSGLGEKEAFF. DNA for the CDR3: TGTGCCAGCAGTGGGTTAGGGGAAAAGGAAGCTTTCTTT.

This sequence joins TRBV6-1 and TRBJ1-1; TRBD1 is a possible D gene (5 bases). Germline lookup yields CDR1 MNHNS and CDR2 SASEGT. The CDR3 is 13 amino acids. Trimming left V 4 bases short and J 1 base short, with 7 bases between. The CDR3 DNA follows: TGTGCCAGCAGTGTGGGGGAGAACACTGAAGCTTTCTTT. Residues: CASSVGENTEAFF.

V and J are TRBV18 and TRBJ1-1, with D possibly matching TRBD1 (6 bases). V lost 4 bases to trimming and J lost 1 base, with 22 bases between them. Germline CDR1 KGHSH, CDR2 LQKENI. The length of the CDR3 is 18 residues. The CDR3 nucleotides are TGTGCCAGCTCACGAGCCCCCCCATCAACGACAGGGAACACTGAAGCTTTCTTT. It translates to CASSRAPPSTTGNTEAFF.

V gene TRBV21-1 combines with J gene TRBJ2-3; TRBD2, as called in the table, went unchecked against the DNA. TRBV21-1 is a listed pseudogene. The CDR3 spans 16 residues. As DNA, the CDR3 is TGTGCCAGCAGCCTCCTAGGGGCGGGACCGCCGGATACGCAGTATTTT. Its protein is CASSLLGAGPPDTQYF.

V usage is TRBV4-2 and J usage is TRBJ2-2; 7 positions agree with TRBD1. Germline V gives CDR1 LGHNA, CDR2 YNFKEQ. The CDR3 has 13 amino acids. Trimming took 1 base from V and 11 from J; bases not matched to a gene: 4. The CDR3 DNA reads as TGTGCCAGCAGCCAAGGAGGGGGCCGCGAGCTGTTTTTT. As protein: CASSQGGGRELFF.

Note on this clone: An end of the junction does not agree with germline; a read error may underlie this. The chain joins TRBV28 to TRBJ1-1; 7 positions agree with TRBD1. The germline V gene has CDR1 MDHEN and CDR2 SYDVKM. The CDR3 sequence is 12 residues long. Written as DNA, the CDR3 is TGTGCCATCCTGGGACAGAACACTGAAGCTCTCTTT. Translating gives CAILGQNTEALF. The variable domain in full, with the rest retrieved from reference TRBV28 and TRBJ1-1, is DVKVTQSSRYLVKRTGEKVFLECVQDMDHENMFWYRQDPGLGLRLIYFSYDVKMKEKGDIPEGYSVSREKKERFSLILESASTNQTSMYLCAILGQNTEALFGQGTRLTVV.

This clone was detected only once. The rearrangement joins TRBV7-3 to TRBJ1-4; TRBD1 is a possible D gene (6 bases). CDR1 is SGHTA and CDR2 is FQGTGA in the germline V gene. The germline V and J ends were trimmed by 5 bases and 5 bases, with 15 bases remaining between them. This CDR3 spans 15 amino acids. In DNA form, the CDR3 reads TGTGCCAGCAGCCGTGCGGGGGGGGCAAATGAAAAACTGTTTTTT. Translated, it gives CASSRAGGANEKLFF.

V gene TRBV30 combines with J gene TRBJ2-2, with D perhaps being TRBD1 or TRBD2 (5 bases each). V lost 2 bases, J lost 6 bases, and 10 bases lay in between. The CDR3 length is 13 residues. Germline V gene data show CDR1 as GTSNPN and CDR2 as SVGIG (reference sequence). The CDR3 here is CAWSWGFPGELFF. The CDR3 DNA sequence: TGTGCCTGGAGTTGGGGGTTTCCCGGGGAGCTGTTTTTT.